This T cell receptor beta chain was obtained from a study of beta chain features in type 1 diabetes. Each of the CD4+ naive, central memory, regulatory and stem cell-like memory populations was sorted via CD45RO/CCR7/CD25/CD127/CD95/CD27. With respect to this clone: Antigen unknown.

cDNA synthesis used the whole RNA isolate, giving expressed TCRB sequences. The repertoire was sequenced with immunoSEQ multiplex PCR; TCRdb's copy has only in-frame clones and lacks some. The data contain under 200,000 clones, 6.5% to 10% of them singletons. General study points: Patients with Type 1 diabetes showed moderately but significantly shorter TCRB CDR3s in all four CD4+ subsets.

Sequenced material: central memory CD4+ T cells from blood. The source is a woman aged 18-30 years with type 1 diabetes.

In DNA, the CDR3 is TGTGCCAGCAGTTTTTACTCAGGGGATCAGCCCCAGCATTTT. Its protein product is CASSFYSGDQPQHF. The chain carries TRBV28 and TRBJ1-5, with TRBD1 as a possible D gene (6 bases). The CDR3 runs 14 residues. Germline V gene data show CDR1 as MDHEN and CDR2 as SYDVKM. The germline V and J ends were trimmed by 3 bases and 5 bases, with 11 bases remaining between them.